This TCR beta chain was found in a study of CD8 T cell repertoires and HIV-1 epitope variants. Across the study: Epitopes were three Gag families plus Nef HW9 and YT9. 1M T cells were kept uncultured as a baseline.

V lost 0 bases, J lost 3 bases, and 12 bases lay in between. Germline CDR1 is LGHNA and CDR2 is YSLEER. This CDR3 has 16 amino acids. Method: immunoSEQ multiplex PCR; TCRdb's copy keeps in-frame clones and lacks some. The repertoire includes fewer than 5,000 clones, roughly two thirds of them detected once, and roughly 44% sits in the top ten. Remarks on this clone: Its matching antigen is unknown.

The chain employs TRBV4-3 and TRBJ2-1; D perhaps matches TRBD2 (6 bases). The TCR originated in a male donor with HIV. Sample: cultured CD8+ T cells derived from PBMCs. The CDR3 here is CASSQDWGVGYNEQFF. The CDR3 nucleotides are TGCGCCAGCAGCCAAGATTGGGGGGTAGGCTACAATGAGCAGTTCTTC.